This TCR beta chain was recovered during a study of blood T cell repertoires in COVID-19. The CDR3 covers 15 residues. Germline CDR1 SGHTA, CDR2 FQGNSA. Trimming cost V 1 base and J 4 bases; bases outside gene matches: 1. Using immunoSEQ multiplex PCR, the repertoire was profiled, and TCRdb retains in-frame clones only, with some absent. Of about 150,000 clones listed, roughly 88% were seen once; the top ten hold around 5%. Sequenced: PBMCs or T cells enriched from blood (not recorded which). The TCR comes from a man aged 65-85 years who had been exposed to COVID-19. This sequence joins TRBV7-2 and TRBJ2-7; TRBD2 aligns across 13 bases. CDR3 coding DNA: TGTGCCAGCAGCTTAGGGACTAGCGGGGGTTACGAGCAGTACTTC. This codes for CASSLGTSGGYEQYF.